This TCR beta chain was observed in a study of T cell responses to AZD1222 COVID-19 vaccine. Assay used: immunoSEQ multiplex PCR; TCRdb lists only in-frame clones, some missing. Of 95,000 to 100,000 clones detected, 85% to 90% appear once; the ten largest clones hold roughly 1.4%. The sequence was collected from an adult in good health. The sequenced sample was peripheral blood, obtained on day 0 of AZD1222 vaccination.

In DNA form, the CDR3 reads TGTGCCAGCAGTAGTCGGGACGTCAAAAACATTCAGTACTTC. Encoded protein: CASSSRDVKNIQYF. The chain couples TRBV28 to TRBJ2-4; D might be TRBD1 or TRBD2, each matching 5 bases. With 5 bases removed from V and 3 bases from J, the gap between germline ends came to 11 bases. This CDR3 comprises 14 residues. Germline V gene data show CDR1 as MDHEN and CDR2 as SYDVKM.